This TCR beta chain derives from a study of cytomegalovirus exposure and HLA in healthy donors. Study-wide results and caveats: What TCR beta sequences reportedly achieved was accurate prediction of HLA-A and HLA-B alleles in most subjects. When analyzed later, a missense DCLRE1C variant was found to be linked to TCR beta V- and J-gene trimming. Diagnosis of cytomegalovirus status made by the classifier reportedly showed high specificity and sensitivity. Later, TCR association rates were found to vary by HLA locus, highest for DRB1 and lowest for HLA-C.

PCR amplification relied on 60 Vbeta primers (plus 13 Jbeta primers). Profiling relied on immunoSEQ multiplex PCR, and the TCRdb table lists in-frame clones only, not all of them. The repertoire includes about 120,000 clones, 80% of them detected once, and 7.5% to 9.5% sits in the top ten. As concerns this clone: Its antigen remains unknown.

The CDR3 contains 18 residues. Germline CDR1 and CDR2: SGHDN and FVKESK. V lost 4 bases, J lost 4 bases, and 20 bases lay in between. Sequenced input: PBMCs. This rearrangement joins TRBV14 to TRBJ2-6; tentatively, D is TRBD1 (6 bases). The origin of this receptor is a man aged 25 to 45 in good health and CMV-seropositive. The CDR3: CASSPPDRGLGGANVLTF. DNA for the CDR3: TGTGCCAGCAGCCCCCCGGACAGAGGGCTCGGGGGGGCCAACGTCCTGACTTTC.